The entry below gives a single T cell receptor (beta chain) sequence along with its context. The target antigen is unknown. CDR1 is SQVTM, CDR2 ANQGSEA, per germline. The CDR3 sequence is 14 residues long. V shed 3 bases, J shed 5 bases, and the junction held 8 bases outside the gene matches. The record originates from a study of T cell repertoires in aging, cancer and after chemotherapy. As for the study in general: Patients with glioblastoma brain tumors were sampled before and after temozolomide-based therapy. Approximately 10 million TCR reads were in the whole dataset.

TCR beta rearrangements were amplified from peripheral blood genomic DNA. Rearranged V-D-J TRB sequences were amplified with a mixed TRB-A/B primer pool. TCRdb re-analysed the multiplex PCR reads in MiXCR, keeping a single row per CDR3 protein. The sample has more than 950 distinct CDR3 sequences, around 86% seen once. General study findings and limits: In each cancer cohort, median generation probability increased across chemotherapy, suggesting thymic output rebounded. These repertoire data do not allow conclusions about immunological memory after chemotherapy.

This clonotype was obtained from a human donor with a solid tumor. Input material: blood. The rearrangement links TRBV29-1 to TRBJ2-5, with TRBD1 matching over 8 bases. The CDR3 sequence is CSVEGAGGYETQYF. The CDR3 DNA follows: TGCAGCGTTGAGGGGGCAGGGGGCTATGAGACCCAGTACTTC.